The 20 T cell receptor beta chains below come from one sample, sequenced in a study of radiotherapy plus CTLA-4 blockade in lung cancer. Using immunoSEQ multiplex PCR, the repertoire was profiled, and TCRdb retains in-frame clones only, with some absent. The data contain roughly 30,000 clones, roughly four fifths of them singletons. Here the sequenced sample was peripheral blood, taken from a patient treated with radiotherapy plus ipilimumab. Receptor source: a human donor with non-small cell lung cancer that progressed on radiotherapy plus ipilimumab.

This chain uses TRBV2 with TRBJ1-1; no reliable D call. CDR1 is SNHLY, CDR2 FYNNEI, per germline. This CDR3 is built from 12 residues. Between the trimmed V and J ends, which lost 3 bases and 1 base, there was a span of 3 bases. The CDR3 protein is CASSDRNTEAFF. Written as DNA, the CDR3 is TGTGCCAGCAGTGACAGGAACACTGAAGCTTTCTTT. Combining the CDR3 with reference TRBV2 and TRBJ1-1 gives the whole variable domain EPEVTQTPSHQVTQMGQEVILRCVPISNHLYFYWYRQILGQKVEFLVSFYNNEISEKSEIFDDQFSVERPDGSNFTLKIRSTKLEDSAMYFCASSDRNTEAFFGQGTRLTVV.

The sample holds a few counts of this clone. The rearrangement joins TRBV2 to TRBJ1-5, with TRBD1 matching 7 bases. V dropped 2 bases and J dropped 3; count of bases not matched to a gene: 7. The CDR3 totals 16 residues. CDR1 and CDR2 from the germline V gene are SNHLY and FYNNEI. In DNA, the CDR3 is TGTGCCAGCAGTGAATATTCGGGACAGACCAATCAGCCCCAGCATTTT. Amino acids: CASSEYSGQTNQPQHF.

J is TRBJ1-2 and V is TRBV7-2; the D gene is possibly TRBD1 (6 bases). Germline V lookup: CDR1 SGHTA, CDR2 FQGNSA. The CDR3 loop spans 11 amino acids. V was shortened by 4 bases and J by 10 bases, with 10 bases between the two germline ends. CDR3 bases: TGTGCCAGCAGCTCCACAGGGAACTACACCTTC. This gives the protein CASSSTGNYTF.

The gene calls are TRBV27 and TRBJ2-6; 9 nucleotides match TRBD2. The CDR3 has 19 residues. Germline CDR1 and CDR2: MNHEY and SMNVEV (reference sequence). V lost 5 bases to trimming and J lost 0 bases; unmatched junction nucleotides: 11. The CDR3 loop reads CASSLEPGTSSSGANVLTF. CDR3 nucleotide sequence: TGTGCCAGCAGTCTAGAACCCGGGACTAGCTCCTCTGGGGCCAACGTCCTGACTTTC.

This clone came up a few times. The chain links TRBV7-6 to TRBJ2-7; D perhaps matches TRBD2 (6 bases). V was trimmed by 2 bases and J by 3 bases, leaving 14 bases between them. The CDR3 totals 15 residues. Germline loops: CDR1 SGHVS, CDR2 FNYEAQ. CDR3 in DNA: TGTGCCAGCAGCTTAATAGGCAGGGAGGACTACGAGCAGTACTTC. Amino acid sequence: CASSLIGREDYEQYF.

DNA of the CDR3: TGTGCCAGCACCCCCGGCGGCCGAATCACCGGGGAGCTGTTTTTT. Translated, it gives CASTPGGRITGELFF. V is TRBV6-5 and J is TRBJ2-2; D call uncertain. Per germline, CDR1 MNHEY and CDR2 SVGAGI. Trimming took off 7 bases at V and 4 bases at J, with 16 bases between the two ends. The CDR3 runs to 15 residues.

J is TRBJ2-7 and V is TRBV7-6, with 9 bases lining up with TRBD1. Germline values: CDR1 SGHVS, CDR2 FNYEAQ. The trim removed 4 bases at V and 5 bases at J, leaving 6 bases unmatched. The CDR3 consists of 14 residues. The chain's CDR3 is CASSSGTGSHEQYF. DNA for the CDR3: TGTGCCAGCAGCTCCGGGACAGGGTCGCACGAGCAGTACTTC.

In nucleotides, the CDR3 is TGTGCCAGCAGAGGGAGTGAGGGCCAAGAGACCCAGTACTTC. It codes for CASRGSEGQETQYF. The rearrangement uses TRBV6-5 and TRBJ2-5, with a possible D match to TRBD2 (5 bases). The CDR3 has 14 amino acids. Germline CDR1 and CDR2: MNHEY and SVGAGI. V was pared by 6 bases and J by 1 base, with 12 bases between.

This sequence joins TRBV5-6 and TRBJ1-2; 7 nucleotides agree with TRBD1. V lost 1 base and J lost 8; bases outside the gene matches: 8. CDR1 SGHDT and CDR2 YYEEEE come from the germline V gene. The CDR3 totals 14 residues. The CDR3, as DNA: TGTGCCAGCAGCTTGTGGCAGGGGGTCGAGGGCTACACCTTC. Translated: CASSLWQGVEGYTF.

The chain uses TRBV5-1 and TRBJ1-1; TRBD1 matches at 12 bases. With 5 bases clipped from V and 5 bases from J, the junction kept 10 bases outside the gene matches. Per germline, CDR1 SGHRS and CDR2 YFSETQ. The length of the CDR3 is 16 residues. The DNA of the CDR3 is TGCGCCAGCAGAAATGCCGGGACAGGGGGCCGGACTGAAGCTTTCTTT. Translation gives CASRNAGTGGRTEAFF.

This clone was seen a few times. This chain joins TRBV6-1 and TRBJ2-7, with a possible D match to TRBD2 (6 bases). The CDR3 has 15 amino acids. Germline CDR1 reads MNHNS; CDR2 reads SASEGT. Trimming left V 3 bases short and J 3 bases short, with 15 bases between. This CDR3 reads CASSEEGSLGYEQYF. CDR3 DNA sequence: TGTGCCAGCAGTGAGGAGGGCTCCCTTGGCTACGAGCAGTACTTC.

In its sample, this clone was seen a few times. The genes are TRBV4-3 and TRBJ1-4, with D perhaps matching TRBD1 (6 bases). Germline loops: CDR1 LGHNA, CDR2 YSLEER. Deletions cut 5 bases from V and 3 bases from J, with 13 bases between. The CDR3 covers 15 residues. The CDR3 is CASSTQGSPNEKLFF. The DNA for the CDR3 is TGCGCCAGCAGCACCCAGGGGAGCCCTAATGAAAAACTGTTTTTT.

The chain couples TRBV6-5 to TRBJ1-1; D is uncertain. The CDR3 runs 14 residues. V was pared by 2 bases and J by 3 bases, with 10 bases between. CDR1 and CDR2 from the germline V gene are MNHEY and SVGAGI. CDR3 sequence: CASSYTGGYTEAFF. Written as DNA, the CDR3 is TGTGCCAGCAGTTACACGGGAGGGTACACTGAAGCTTTCTTT.

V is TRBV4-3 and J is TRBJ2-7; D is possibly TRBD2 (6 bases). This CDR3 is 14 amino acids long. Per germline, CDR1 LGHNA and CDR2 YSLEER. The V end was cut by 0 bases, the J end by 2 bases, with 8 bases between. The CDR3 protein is CASSQEGGAYEQYF. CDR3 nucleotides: TGCGCCAGCAGCCAAGAGGGAGGCGCCTACGAGCAGTACTTC.

The CDR3 loop reads CASSSWQGAEQPQHF. The CDR3 nucleotides are TGTGCCAGCAGCTCCTGGCAGGGGGCCGAACAGCCCCAGCATTTT. The chain has TRBV7-2 and TRBJ1-5; 8 positions match TRBD1. Germline trimming cut 4 bases from V and 7 bases from J; bases unmatched to any gene: 9. In germline, CDR1 is SGHTA, CDR2 FQGNSA. The CDR3 consists of 15 residues.

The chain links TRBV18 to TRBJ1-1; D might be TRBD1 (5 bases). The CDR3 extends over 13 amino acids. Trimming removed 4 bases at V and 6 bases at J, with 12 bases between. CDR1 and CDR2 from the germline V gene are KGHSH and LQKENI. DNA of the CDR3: TGTGCCAGCTCACAAGACAGCAAGGCTGAAGCTTTCTTT. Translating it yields CASSQDSKAEAFF.

The CDR3 DNA reads TGCGCCAGCAGCTTGTATAGCGCGAACACCGGGGAGCTGTTTTTT. Translated: CASSLYSANTGELFF. The chain is built from TRBV5-1 and TRBJ2-2; D may be TRBD2 (5 bases). The CDR3 consists of 15 residues. Germline V gene data show CDR1 as SGHRS and CDR2 as YFSETQ. The V end lost 1 base, the J end lost 0 bases, and 7 bases lay between the germline ends.

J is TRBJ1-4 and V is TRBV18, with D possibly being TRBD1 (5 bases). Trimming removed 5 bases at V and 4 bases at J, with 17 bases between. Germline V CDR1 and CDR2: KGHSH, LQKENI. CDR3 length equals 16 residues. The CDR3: CASSFDTQGNNEKLFF. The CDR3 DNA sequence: TGTGCCAGCTCATTCGACACGCAGGGAAATAATGAAAAACTGTTTTTT.

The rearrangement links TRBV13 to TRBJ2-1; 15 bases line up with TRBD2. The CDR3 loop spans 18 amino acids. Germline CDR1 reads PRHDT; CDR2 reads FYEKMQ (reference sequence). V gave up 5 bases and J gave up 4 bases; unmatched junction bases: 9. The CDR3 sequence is CASSQGTSGGPSYNEQFF. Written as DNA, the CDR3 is TGTGCCAGCAGCCAAGGGACTAGCGGGGGGCCGTCATACAATGAGCAGTTCTTC.

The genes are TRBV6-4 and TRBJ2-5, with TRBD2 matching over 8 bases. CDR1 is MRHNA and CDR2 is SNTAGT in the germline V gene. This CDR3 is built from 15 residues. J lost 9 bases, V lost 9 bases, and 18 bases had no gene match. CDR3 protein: CARISPAGGGLAQYF. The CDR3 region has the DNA TGTGCCAGGATTTCCCCTGCTGGCGGGGGGTTAGCCCAGTACTTC.